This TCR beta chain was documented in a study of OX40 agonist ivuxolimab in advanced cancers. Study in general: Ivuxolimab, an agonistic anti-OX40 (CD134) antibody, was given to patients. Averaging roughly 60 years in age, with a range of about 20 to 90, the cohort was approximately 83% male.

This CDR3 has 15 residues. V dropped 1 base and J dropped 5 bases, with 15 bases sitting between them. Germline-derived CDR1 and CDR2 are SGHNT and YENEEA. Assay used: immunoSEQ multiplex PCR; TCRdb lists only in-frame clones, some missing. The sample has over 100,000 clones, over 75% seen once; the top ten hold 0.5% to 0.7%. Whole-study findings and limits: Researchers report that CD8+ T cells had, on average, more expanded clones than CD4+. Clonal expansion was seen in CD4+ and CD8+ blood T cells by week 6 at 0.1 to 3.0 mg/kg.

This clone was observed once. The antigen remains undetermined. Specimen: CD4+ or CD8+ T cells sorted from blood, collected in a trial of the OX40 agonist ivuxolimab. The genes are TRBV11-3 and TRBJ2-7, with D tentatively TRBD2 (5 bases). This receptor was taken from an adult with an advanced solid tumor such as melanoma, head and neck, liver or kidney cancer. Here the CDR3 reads CASSLGGGSVNEQYF. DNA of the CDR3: TGTGCCAGCAGCTTAGGAGGAGGTTCAGTTAACGAGCAGTACTTC.